This T cell receptor (beta chain) derives from a study of tumor-infiltrating lymphocytes in localized non-small cell lung cancer. Only in-frame clones appear in the TCRdb table, and some are missing; sequencing was by immunoSEQ multiplex PCR. The sample records approximately 12,000 clones, about three quarters being singletons. This clone was seen once. CDR3 length: 18 amino acids. Germline V gene data show CDR1 as SGHTA and CDR2 as FQGNSA. V lost 3 bases to trimming and J lost 3 bases; unmatched junction nucleotides: 14. This receptor was taken from a human donor with non-small cell lung cancer. The specimen was uninvolved lung tissue not adjacent to the tumor. V is TRBV7-2 and J is TRBJ2-7; TRBD2 matches at 10 bases. CDR3 in DNA: TGTGCCAGCAGCTTGAGGCCAGCGGGAGGGGCCGAATTCTACGAGCAGTACTTC. Encoded protein: CASSLRPAGGAEFYEQYF.